This T cell receptor (beta chain) originates from a study of T cell responses to AZD1222 COVID-19 vaccine. General study results and limits: After two AZD1222 doses, spike-specific TCR breadth and depth rose versus day 0. Clonal diversity was possibly underestimated, and white British individuals and females predominated among donors.

Profiling relied on immunoSEQ multiplex PCR, and the TCRdb table lists in-frame clones only, not all of them. The sample lists approximately 140,000 clones; 91% were seen once. Worth noting for this clone: What it binds is unknown.

CDR1 SNHLY and CDR2 FYNNEI come from the germline V gene. The CDR3 covers 16 residues. Trimming removed 8 bases from V and 5 bases from J; junction bases left unmatched: 17. The chain is built from TRBV2 and TRBJ1-1; 7 nucleotides agree with TRBD1. The sample here was peripheral blood, taken 28 days after the second dose of the MenACWY control vaccine. The receptor comes from an adult who received the MenACWY meningococcal vaccine as a control. CDR3 bases: TGTGCCAGCGGAAGGGACAGAGGTAACTTGGGGACTGAAGCTTTCTTT. This translates into CASGRDRGNLGTEAFF. The full variable domain, rest sourced from reference TRBV2 and TRBJ1-1, is EPEVTQTPSHQVTQMGQEVILRCVPISNHLYFYWYRQILGQKVEFLVSFYNNEISEKSEIFDDQFSVERPDGSNFTLKIRSTKLEDSAMYFCASGRDRGNLGTEAFFGQGTRLTVV.